This T cell receptor beta chain was identified in a study of shared clonotypes between healthy human individuals. Study outcomes and limitations: Genetic and exposure-history diversity was limited by the few donors.

Data came from immunoSEQ multiplex PCR; TCRdb stores just in-frame clones and leaves some out. The repertoire holds approximately 500,000 clones, with roughly 85% as singletons. This clone was counted at least ten times. Antigen: not known. Input material: PBMCs. This sequence originates from a woman aged 40 to 50 in good health. Some clones in this sample may be carry-over from other donors' samples.

CDR3 in amino acids: CASSDRLAGEVKYF. The CDR3 DNA reads TGTGCCAGCAGTGACCGACTAGCGGGCGAGGTAAAGTACTTC. The chain combines TRBV25-1 with TRBJ2-7, with 10 bases that match TRBD2. Looked up from germline, CDR1 is MGHDK and CDR2 is SYGVNS. This CDR3 is 14 amino acids long. V was pared by 3 bases and J by 11 bases, with 10 bases of the junction left unmatched.